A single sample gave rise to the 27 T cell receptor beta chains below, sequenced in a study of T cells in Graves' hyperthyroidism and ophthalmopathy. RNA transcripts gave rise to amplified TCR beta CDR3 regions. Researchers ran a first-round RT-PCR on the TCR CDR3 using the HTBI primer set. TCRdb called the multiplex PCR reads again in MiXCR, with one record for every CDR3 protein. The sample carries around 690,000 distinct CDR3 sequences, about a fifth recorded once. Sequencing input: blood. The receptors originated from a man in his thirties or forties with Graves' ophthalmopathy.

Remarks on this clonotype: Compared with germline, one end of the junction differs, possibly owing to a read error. This CDR3 is CASRYLENEDQPQHF. The CDR3 nucleotides read TGTGCCAGCAGGTACTTGGAAAATGAAGATCAGCCCCAGCATTTT. This chain connects TRBV6-5 to TRBJ1-5; the D is unclear. CDR1 and CDR2 from the germline V gene are MNHEY and SVGAGI. This CDR3 is 15 amino acids long.

This CDR3 is CASSLDAGTNNEQFF. For the CDR3, the DNA is TGTGCCAGCAGCTTAGATGCGGGAACCAACAATGAGCAGTTCTTC. The chain joins TRBV7-9 to TRBJ2-1; possible D gene TRBD2, 6 bases. The CDR3 consists of 15 residues. Germline values: CDR1 SEHNR, CDR2 FQNEAQ (reference sequence). V lost 1 base and J lost 5, with 12 bases in between. Variable domain in full (rest from reference TRBV7-9 and TRBJ2-1): DTGVSQNPRHKITKRGQNVTFRCDPISEHNRLYWYRQTLGQGPEFLTYFQNEAQLEKSRLLSDRFSAERPKGSFSTLEIQRTEQGDSAMYLCASSLDAGTNNEQFFGPGTRLTVL.

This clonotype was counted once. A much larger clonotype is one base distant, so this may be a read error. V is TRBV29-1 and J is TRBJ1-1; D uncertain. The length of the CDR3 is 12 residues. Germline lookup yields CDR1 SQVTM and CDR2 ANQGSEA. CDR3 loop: CSGKGLNTEALF. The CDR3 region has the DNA TGCAGCGGTAAGGGATTGAACACTGAAGCTCTCTTT.

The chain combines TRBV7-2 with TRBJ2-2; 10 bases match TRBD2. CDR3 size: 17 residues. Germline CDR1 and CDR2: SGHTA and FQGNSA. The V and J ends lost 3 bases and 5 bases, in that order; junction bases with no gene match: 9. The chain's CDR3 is CASSFSSAGGFTGELFF. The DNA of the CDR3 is TGTGCCAGCAGCTTTTCCTCAGCGGGAGGGTTTACCGGGGAGCTGTTTTTT.

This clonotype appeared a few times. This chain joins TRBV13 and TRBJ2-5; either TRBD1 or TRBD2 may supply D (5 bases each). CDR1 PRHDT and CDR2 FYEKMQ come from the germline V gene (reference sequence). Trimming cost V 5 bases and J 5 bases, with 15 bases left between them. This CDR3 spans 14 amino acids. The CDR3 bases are TGTGCCAGCAGCCGCAAAAGTGGGGGTGAGACCCAGTACTTC. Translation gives CASSRKSGGETQYF.

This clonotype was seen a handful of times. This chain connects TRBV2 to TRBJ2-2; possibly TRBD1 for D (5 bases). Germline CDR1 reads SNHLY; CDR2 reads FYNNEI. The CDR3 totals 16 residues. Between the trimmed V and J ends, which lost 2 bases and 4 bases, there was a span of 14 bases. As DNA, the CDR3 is TGTGCCAGCAGTGAAAACCCTCCTAGGGGCACCGGGGAGCTGTTTTTT. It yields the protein CASSENPPRGTGELFF.

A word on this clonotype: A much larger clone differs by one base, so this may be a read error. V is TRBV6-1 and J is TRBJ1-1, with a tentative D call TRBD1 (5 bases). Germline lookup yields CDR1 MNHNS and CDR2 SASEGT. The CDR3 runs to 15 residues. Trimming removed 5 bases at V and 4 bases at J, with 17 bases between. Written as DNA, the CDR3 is TGTGCCAGCAGTCTAACCAGGGTCAGCGTCACTGAAGCTTTCTTT. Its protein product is CASSLTRVSVTEAFF.

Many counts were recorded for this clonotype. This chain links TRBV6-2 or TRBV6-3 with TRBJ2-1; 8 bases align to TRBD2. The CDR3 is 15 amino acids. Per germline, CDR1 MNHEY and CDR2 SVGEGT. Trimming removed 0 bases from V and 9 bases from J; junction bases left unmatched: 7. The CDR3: CASSYSSGKVSEQFF. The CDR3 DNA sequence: TGTGCCAGCAGTTACTCTAGCGGGAAGGTTAGTGAGCAGTTCTTC.

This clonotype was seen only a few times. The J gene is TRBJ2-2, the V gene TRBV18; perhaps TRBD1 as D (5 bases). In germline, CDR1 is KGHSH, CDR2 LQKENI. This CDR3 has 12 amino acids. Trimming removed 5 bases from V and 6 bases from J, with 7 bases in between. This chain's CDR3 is CASSAGSGELFF. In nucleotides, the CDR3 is TGTGCCAGCTCAGCAGGGTCCGGGGAGCTGTTTTTT.

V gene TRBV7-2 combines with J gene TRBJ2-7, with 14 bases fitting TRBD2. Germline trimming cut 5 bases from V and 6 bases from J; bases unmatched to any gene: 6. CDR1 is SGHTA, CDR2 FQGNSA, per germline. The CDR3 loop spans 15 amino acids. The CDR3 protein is CASSGLAGGSVEQYF. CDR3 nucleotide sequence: TGTGCCAGCAGCGGACTAGCGGGAGGTTCGGTCGAGCAGTACTTC.

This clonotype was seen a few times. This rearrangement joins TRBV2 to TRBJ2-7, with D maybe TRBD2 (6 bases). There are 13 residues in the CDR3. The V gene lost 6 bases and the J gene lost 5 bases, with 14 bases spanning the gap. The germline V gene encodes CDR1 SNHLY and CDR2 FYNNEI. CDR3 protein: CASRGTRENEQYF. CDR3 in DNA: TGTGCCAGCAGGGGGACTCGAGAAAACGAGCAGTACTTC.

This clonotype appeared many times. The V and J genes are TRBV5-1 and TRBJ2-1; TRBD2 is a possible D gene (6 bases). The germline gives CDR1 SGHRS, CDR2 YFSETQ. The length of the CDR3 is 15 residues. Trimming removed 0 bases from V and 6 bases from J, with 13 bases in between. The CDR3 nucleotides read TGCGCCAGCAGCTTGGCGGGGCGGGACCTCAATGAGCAGTTCTTC. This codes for CASSLAGRDLNEQFF.

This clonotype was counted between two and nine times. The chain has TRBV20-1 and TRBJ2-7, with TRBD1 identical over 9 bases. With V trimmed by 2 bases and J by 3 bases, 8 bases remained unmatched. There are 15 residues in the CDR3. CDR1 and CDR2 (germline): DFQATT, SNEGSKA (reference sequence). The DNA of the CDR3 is TGCAGTGCTAGAATAACAGGGACAGGGTACTACGAGCAGTACTTC. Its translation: CSARITGTGYYEQYF.

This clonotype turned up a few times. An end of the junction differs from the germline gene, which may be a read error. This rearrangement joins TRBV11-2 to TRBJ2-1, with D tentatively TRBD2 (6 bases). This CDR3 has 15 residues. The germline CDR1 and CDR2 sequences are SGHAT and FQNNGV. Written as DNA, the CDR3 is TGCGCCAGCAGCTCCTTATACGGGGGTTACAATGAGCAGTTCTTC. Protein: CASSSLYGGYNEQFF.

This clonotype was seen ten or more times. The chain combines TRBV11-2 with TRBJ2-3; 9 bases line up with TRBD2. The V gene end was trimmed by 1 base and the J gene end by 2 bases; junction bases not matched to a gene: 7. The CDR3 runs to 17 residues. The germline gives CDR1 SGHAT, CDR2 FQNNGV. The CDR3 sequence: CASSLVLLAGITDTQYF. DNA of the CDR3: TGTGCCAGCAGCTTAGTTCTCCTAGCGGGAATCACAGATACGCAGTATTTT.

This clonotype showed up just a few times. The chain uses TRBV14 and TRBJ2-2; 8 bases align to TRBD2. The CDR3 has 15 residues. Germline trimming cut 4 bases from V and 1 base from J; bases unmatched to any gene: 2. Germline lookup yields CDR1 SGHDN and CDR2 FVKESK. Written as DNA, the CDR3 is TGTGCCAGCAGCCCAAGCGGGAGGAACACCGGGGAGCTGTTTTTT. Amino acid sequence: CASSPSGRNTGELFF.

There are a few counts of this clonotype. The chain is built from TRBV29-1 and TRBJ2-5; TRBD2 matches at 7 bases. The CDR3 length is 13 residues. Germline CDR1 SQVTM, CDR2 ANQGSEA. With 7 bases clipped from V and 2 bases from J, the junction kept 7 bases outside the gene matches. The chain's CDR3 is CSGGGGRQETQYF. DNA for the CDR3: TGCAGCGGGGGGGGGGGGAGGCAAGAGACCCAGTACTTC.

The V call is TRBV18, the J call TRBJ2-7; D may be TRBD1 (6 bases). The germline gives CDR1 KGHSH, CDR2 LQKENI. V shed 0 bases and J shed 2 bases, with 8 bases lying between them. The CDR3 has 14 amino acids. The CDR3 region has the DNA TGTGCCAGCTCACCACCGGACAGTACCTACGAGCAGTACTTC. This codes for CASSPPDSTYEQYF.

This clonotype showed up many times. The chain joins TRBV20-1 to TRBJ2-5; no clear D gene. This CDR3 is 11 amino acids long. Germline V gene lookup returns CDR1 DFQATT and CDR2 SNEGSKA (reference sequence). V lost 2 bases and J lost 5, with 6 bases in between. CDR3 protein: CSARSRETQYF. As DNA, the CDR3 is TGCAGTGCTAGATCTCGGGAGACCCAGTACTTC.

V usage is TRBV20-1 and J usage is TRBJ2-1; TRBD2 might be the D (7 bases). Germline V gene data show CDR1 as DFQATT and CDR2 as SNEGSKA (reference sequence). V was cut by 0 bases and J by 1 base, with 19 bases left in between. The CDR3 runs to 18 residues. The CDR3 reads CSARDPFRGGTSYNEQFF. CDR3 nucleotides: TGCAGTGCTAGAGATCCCTTTAGGGGGGGCACTTCCTACAATGAGCAGTTCTTC.

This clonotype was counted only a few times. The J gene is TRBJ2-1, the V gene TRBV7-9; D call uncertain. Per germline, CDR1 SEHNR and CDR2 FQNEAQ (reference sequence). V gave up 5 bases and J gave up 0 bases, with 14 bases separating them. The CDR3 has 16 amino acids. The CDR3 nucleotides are TGTGCCAGCAGCAACTCTGGCGAAAGCTCCTACAATGAGCAGTTCTTC. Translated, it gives CASSNSGESSYNEQFF.

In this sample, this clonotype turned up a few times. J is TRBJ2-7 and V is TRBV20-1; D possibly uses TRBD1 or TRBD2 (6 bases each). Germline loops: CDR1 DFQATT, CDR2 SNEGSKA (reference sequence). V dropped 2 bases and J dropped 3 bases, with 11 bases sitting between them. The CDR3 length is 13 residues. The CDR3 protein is CSARPGGHYEQYF. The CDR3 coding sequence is TGCAGTGCTAGACCCGGGGGCCACTACGAGCAGTACTTC.

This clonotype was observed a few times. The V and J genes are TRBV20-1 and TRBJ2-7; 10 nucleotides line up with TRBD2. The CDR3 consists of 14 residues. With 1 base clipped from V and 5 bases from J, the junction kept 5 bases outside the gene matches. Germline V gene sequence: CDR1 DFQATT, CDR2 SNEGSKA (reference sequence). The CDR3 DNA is TGCAGTGCTAGAGGGAGTAGCGGGAGGAACGAGCAGTACTTC. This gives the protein CSARGSSGRNEQYF.

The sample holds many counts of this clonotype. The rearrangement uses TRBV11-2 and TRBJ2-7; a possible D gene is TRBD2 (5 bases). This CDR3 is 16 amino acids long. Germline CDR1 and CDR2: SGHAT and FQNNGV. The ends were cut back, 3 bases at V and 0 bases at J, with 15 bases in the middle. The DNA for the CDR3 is TGTGCCAGCAGCTTTAGTAGGCTAGGGAGCTCCTACGAGCAGTACTTC. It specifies CASSFSRLGSSYEQYF.

The CDR3 is CASSRGRADTGELFF. CDR3 DNA sequence: TGCGCCAGCAGCCGGGGCAGGGCGGACACCGGGGAGCTGTTTTTT. The chain combines TRBV5-1 with TRBJ2-2; the D call may be TRBD1 or TRBD2 (5 bases each). The germline V gene has CDR1 SGHRS and CDR2 YFSETQ. The length of the CDR3 is 15 residues. V lost 4 bases and J lost 3, with 13 bases in between.

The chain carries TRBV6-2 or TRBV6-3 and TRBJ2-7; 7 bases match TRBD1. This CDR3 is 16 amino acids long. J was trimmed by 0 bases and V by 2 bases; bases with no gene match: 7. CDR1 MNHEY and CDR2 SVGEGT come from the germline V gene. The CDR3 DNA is TGTGCCAGCAGTTACATGACAGGGACCCTCTCCTACGAGCAGTACTTC. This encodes CASSYMTGTLSYEQYF.

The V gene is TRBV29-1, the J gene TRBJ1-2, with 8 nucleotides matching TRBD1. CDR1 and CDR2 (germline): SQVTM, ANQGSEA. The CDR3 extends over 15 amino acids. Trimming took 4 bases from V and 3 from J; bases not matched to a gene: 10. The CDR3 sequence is CSVGGLTGDDYGYTF. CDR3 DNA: TGCAGCGTTGGGGGTTTGACAGGGGACGACTATGGCTACACCTTC.